This TCR beta chain was identified during a study of shared clonotypes between healthy human individuals. Spread over ten immunoSEQ deep assay plates, unsorted PBMC DNA underwent sequencing. Here immunoSEQ multiplex PCR was the method, and the copy in TCRdb shows in-frame clones only, minus some. The data show fewer than 650,000 clones, with around 78% seen just once and over 10% held by the top ten. The CDR3 runs to 15 residues. Trimming removed 5 bases from V and 3 bases from J; junction bases left unmatched: 7. CDR1 and CDR2 from the germline V gene are SGHTA and FQGNSA. Unsorted samples, those not sorted, used some 90 million PBMCs for genomic DNA.

The sample comprised PBMCs. The chain combines TRBV7-2 with TRBJ2-1; 7 bases map to TRBD2. This TCR was recovered from a woman between 40 and 55 years old in good health. Some clones in this sample may be carry-over from other donors' samples. Here the CDR3 reads CASSPVPGGYNEQFF. CDR3 sequence (DNA): TGTGCCAGCAGCCCGGTACCGGGGGGCTACAATGAGCAGTTCTTC.